Below are 29 T cell receptor beta chains sequenced from a single sample in a study of CD8 T cells in Susac syndrome. Random hexamers primed reverse transcription of about 0.45 to 1 ug RNA. Each CDR3 protein gets one entry after TCRdb re-called the immunoSEQ multiplex PCR reads with MiXCR. The sample yields about 140,000 distinct CDR3 sequences, 95% seen once. Sequenced material: CD4+ T cells from PBMCs. These receptors were taken from a human donor with Susac syndrome.

V is TRBV29-1 and J is TRBJ1-4; TRBD1 is a possible D gene (5 bases). CDR3 length: 13 amino acids. V lost 7 bases, J lost 7 bases, and 16 bases lay in between. CDR1 and CDR2 (germline): SQVTM, ANQGSEA. This CDR3 reads CSAGGAGAEKLFF. DNA for the CDR3: TGCAGCGCCGGCGGTGCTGGGGCTGAAAAACTGTTTTTT. The entire variable domain, with the rest obtained from reference TRBV29-1 and TRBJ1-4, is as follows: SAVISQKPSRDICQRGTSLTIQCQVDSQVTMMFWYRQQPGQSLTLIATANQGSEATYESGFVIDKFPISRPNLTFSTLTVSNMSPEDSSIYLCSAGGAGAEKLFFGSGTQLSVL.

The chain combines TRBV3-1 with TRBJ2-7; D is unresolved. The CDR3 is 15 amino acids. Looked up from germline, CDR1 is LGHDT and CDR2 is YNNKEL (reference sequence). The V and J ends lost 1 base and 2 bases respectively, with 12 bases between them. The CDR3 coding sequence is TGTGCCAGCAGCCAAGTTGGCTCGAGAGCCTACGAGCAGTACTTC. Its translation is CASSQVGSRAYEQYF.

This clonotype came up once. The CDR3 sequence is CSASDRNEQYF. In DNA form, the CDR3 reads TGCAGTGCTAGCGACAGGAACGAGCAGTACTTC. The genes are TRBV20-1 and TRBJ2-7; maybe TRBD1 (6 bases). Per germline, CDR1 DFQATT and CDR2 SNEGSKA (reference sequence). Trimming took off 3 bases at V and 5 bases at J, with 8 bases between the two ends. The CDR3 is 11 residues long.

The chain couples TRBV7-9 to TRBJ1-6, with no clear D. Per germline, CDR1 SEHNR and CDR2 FQNEAQ (reference sequence). Trimming took off 1 base at V and 12 bases at J, with 7 bases between the two ends. This CDR3 contains 12 residues. DNA for the CDR3: TGTGCCAGCAGCTTAGTGGGTGGACCCCTCCACTTT. This codes for CASSLVGGPLHF.

The chain couples TRBV30 to TRBJ1-2; TRBD1 matches at 9 bases. V shed 2 bases, J shed 6 bases, and the junction held 4 bases outside the gene matches. The CDR3 extends over 13 amino acids. Germline lookup yields CDR1 GTSNPN and CDR2 SVGIG (reference sequence). CDR3 nucleotide sequence: TGTGCCTGGAGTATGGGACAGGGCCATGGCTACACCTTC. Translated, it gives CAWSMGQGHGYTF.

This sequence joins TRBV30 and TRBJ2-5, with 13 bases lining up with TRBD2. This CDR3 is 17 amino acids long. Germline values: CDR1 GTSNPN, CDR2 SVGIG (reference sequence). Unmatched junction bases numbered 11, after V lost 5 bases and J lost 2 bases. In nucleotides, the CDR3 is TGTGCCTGGGGAGGACTAGCGGGGGTCTTGTCGCAAGAGACCCAGTACTTC. It is translated as CAWGGLAGVLSQETQYF. The full variable domain, completed using reference TRBV30 and TRBJ2-5, is SQTIHQWPATLVQPVGSPLSLECTVEGTSNPNLYWYRQAAGRGLQLLFYSVGIGQISSEVPQNLSASRPQDRQFILSSKKLLLSDSGFYLCAWGGLAGVLSQETQYFGPGTRLLVL.

The gene calls are TRBV12-3 or TRBV12-4 and TRBJ2-6; either TRBD1 or TRBD2 may fit D (5 bases each). There are 15 residues in the CDR3. The chain's CDR3 is CASGTYSSGANVLTF. The CDR3 nucleotides read TGTGCGTCCGGGACCTATAGCTCTGGGGCCAACGTCCTGACTTTC.

The genes are TRBV15 and TRBJ2-1, with a possible D match to TRBD1 (6 bases). The CDR3 totals 13 residues. Looked up from germline, CDR1 is LNHNV and CDR2 is YYDKDF (reference sequence). V was shortened by 4 bases and J by 10 bases, with 14 bases between the two germline ends. The CDR3 DNA reads TGTGCCACCAGCAACGCGCAGGGGCGAGAGCAGTTCTTC. This translates into CATSNAQGREQFF. The variable domain in full, with the rest retrieved from reference TRBV15 and TRBJ2-1, is DAMVIQNPRYQVTQFGKPVTLSCSQTLNHNVMYWYQQKSSQAPKLLFHYYDKDFNNEADTPDNFQSRRPNTSFCFLDIRSPGLGDTAMYLCATSNAQGREQFFGPGTRLTVL.

V usage is TRBV15 and J usage is TRBJ1-1; no clear D. The CDR3 is 11 amino acids. Germline V gene lookup returns CDR1 LNHNV and CDR2 YYDKDF (reference sequence). Deletions cut 1 base from V and 4 bases from J, with 1 base between. CDR3 DNA sequence: TGTGCCACCAGCAGAGGCACTGAAGCTTTCTTT. Translated, it gives CATSRGTEAFF.

This rearrangement joins TRBV10-3 to TRBJ1-1; possible D gene TRBD1, 5 bases. CDR1 and CDR2 (germline): ENHRY, SYGVKD. The CDR3 runs 13 residues. V lost 8 bases and J 3 bases, leaving 13 bases between the germline ends. CDR3 in amino acids: CAIGGRGDTEAFF. CDR3 sequence (DNA): TGTGCCATCGGAGGGAGAGGGGACACTGAAGCTTTCTTT.

The rearrangement links TRBV5-1 to TRBJ1-4; D is uncertain. This CDR3 is built from 14 residues. The germline CDR1 and CDR2 sequences are SGHRS and YFSETQ. The V end lost 5 bases, the J end lost 8 bases, and 16 bases lay between the germline ends. The CDR3 reads CASSSSAAGEKLFF. CDR3 in DNA: TGCGCCAGCAGTTCCTCTGCAGCGGGAGAAAAACTGTTTTTT.

The gene calls are TRBV7-3 and TRBJ2-1; D is ambiguous. Between the trimmed V and J ends, which lost 3 bases and 4 bases, there was a span of 7 bases. In germline, CDR1 is SGHTA, CDR2 FQGTGA. This CDR3 spans 13 amino acids. CDR3 nucleotide sequence: TGTGCCAGCAGCTTGTCGGTTTACAATGAGCAGTTCTTC. Amino acid sequence: CASSLSVYNEQFF.

The CDR3 sequence: CASSLAGLYGYTF. CDR3 DNA sequence: TGTGCCAGCAGCTTAGCCGGGCTCTATGGCTACACCTTC. The gene calls are TRBV7-9 and TRBJ1-2; D remains ambiguous. This CDR3 is built from 13 residues. Trimming took off 0 bases at V and 4 bases at J, with 6 bases between the two ends. Germline CDR1 and CDR2: SEHNR and FQNEAQ (reference sequence).

J is TRBJ2-7 and V is TRBV7-9; perhaps TRBD1 as D (6 bases). CDR1 SEHNR and CDR2 FQNEAQ come from the germline V gene (reference sequence). CDR3 size: 12 residues. The V and J ends lost 5 bases and 7 bases respectively, with 12 bases between them. CDR3 DNA: TGTGCCAGCAGCAATACAGGGTGGGAGCAGTACTTC. Its translation: CASSNTGWEQYF.

The rearrangement joins TRBV20-1 to TRBJ1-5; 7 bases align to TRBD1. CDR1 DFQATT and CDR2 SNEGSKA come from the germline V gene (reference sequence). The CDR3 loop spans 13 amino acids. The trim removed 5 bases at V and 2 bases at J, leaving 3 bases unmatched. The CDR3 region is CSAGDRGNQPQHF. In DNA form, the CDR3 reads TGCAGTGCTGGGGACAGAGGCAATCAGCCCCAGCATTTT.

CDR3 in DNA: TGTGCCACCAGCAAACAGGGTTATCCCATGAACAATGAGCAGTTCTTC. It specifies CATSKQGYPMNNEQFF. The chain recombines TRBV15 with TRBJ2-1, with D perhaps matching TRBD1 (6 bases). This CDR3 comprises 16 residues. Germline V gene lookup returns CDR1 LNHNV and CDR2 YYDKDF (reference sequence). Trimming stripped 4 bases from V and 5 bases from J, with 18 bases between.

The chain couples TRBV4-2 to TRBJ2-7; a possible D gene is TRBD2 (5 bases). The germline V and J ends were trimmed by 4 bases and 7 bases, with 14 bases remaining between them. The germline CDR1 and CDR2 sequences are LGHNA and YNFKEQ. There are 13 residues in the CDR3. The CDR3 loop reads CASSRELSGEQYF. The CDR3 region has the DNA TGTGCCAGCAGCCGAGAGCTCTCGGGAGAGCAGTACTTC.

The V call is TRBV3-1, the J call TRBJ1-1; D is uncertain. V shed 4 bases and J shed 3 bases, with 9 bases lying between them. Germline assignment: CDR1 LGHDT and CDR2 YNNKEL (reference sequence). The CDR3 covers 13 residues. CDR3 bases: TGTGCCAGCAGCCCTTTGTGGGACACTGAAGCTTTCTTT. Translating it yields CASSPLWDTEAFF.

The chain uses TRBV15 and TRBJ2-7; 7 bases are a match to TRBD1. Losses at the gene ends were 5 bases for V and 7 bases for J; bases not matched to a gene: 14. Germline loops: CDR1 LNHNV, CDR2 YYDKDF (reference sequence). The CDR3 sequence is 15 residues long. Here the CDR3 DNA reads TGTGCCACCAGCCAAAAAGGGGGCGCGACGGGGGAGCAGTACTTC. Protein: CATSQKGGATGEQYF.

This clonotype appeared a single time. The chain uses TRBV4-1 and TRBJ1-4, with 11 bases aligning to TRBD1. The CDR3 sequence is 16 residues long. Germline CDR1 MGHRA, CDR2 YSYEKL. Unmatched junction bases numbered 7, after V lost 4 bases and J lost 6 bases. CDR3 sequence reads: CASSRFGGQGDEKLFF. The DNA for the CDR3 is TGCGCCAGCAGCCGCTTCGGGGGACAGGGGGATGAAAAACTGTTTTTT.

This sequence joins TRBV6-6 and TRBJ2-1; D uncertain. V shed 6 bases and J shed 0 bases, with 9 bases lying between them. The CDR3 extends over 14 amino acids. CDR1 and CDR2 (germline): MNHNY, SVGAGI (reference sequence). The DNA of the CDR3 is TGTGCCAGCAGCTCCAGGCGCTCCTACAATGAGCAGTTCTTC. It specifies CASSSRRSYNEQFF.

V usage is TRBV29-1 and J usage is TRBJ1-1; D is unclear. The CDR3 consists of 14 residues. Trimming took off 8 bases at V and 2 bases at J, with 18 bases between the two ends. Germline lookup yields CDR1 SQVTM and CDR2 ANQGSEA. The CDR3 DNA reads as TGCAGCACCGATCGATCCCGTGGCAACACTGAAGCTTTCTTT. Translating gives CSTDRSRGNTEAFF.

This clonotype was observed a single time. The rearrangement joins TRBV20-1 to TRBJ1-6, with D perhaps matching TRBD1 (6 bases). With 0 bases removed from V and 4 bases from J, the gap between germline ends came to 7 bases. The germline V gene encodes CDR1 DFQATT and CDR2 SNEGSKA (reference sequence). The CDR3 is made up of 14 amino acids. DNA of the CDR3: TGCAGTGCTAGAGAGGACAGTTATAATTCACCCCTCCACTTT. It codes for CSAREDSYNSPLHF.

The gene calls are TRBV20-1 and TRBJ2-7, with 13 bases aligning to TRBD2. The CDR3 consists of 17 residues. From germline, CDR1 is DFQATT and CDR2 SNEGSKA (reference sequence). The V and J ends lost 4 bases and 2 bases, in that order; junction bases with no gene match: 11. CDR3 DNA sequence: TGCAGTGCTACCGGCGGACTAGCGGGAGCTGATCCCTACGAGCAGTACTTC. Its translation: CSATGGLAGADPYEQYF.

V is TRBV4-1 and J is TRBJ2-1; a possible D gene is TRBD2 (6 bases). With 3 bases removed from V and 10 bases from J, the gap between germline ends came to 10 bases. The CDR3 spans 12 residues. Germline V gene lookup returns CDR1 MGHRA and CDR2 YSYEKL. For the CDR3, the DNA is TGCGCCAGCAGCCAGCCGGGGGAAGAGCAGTTCTTC. Its translation is CASSQPGEEQFF.

This chain uses TRBV30 with TRBJ1-1, with a possible D match to TRBD1 (6 bases). Trimming stripped 4 bases from V and 1 base from J, with 10 bases between. The CDR3 is 13 amino acids. Germline lookup yields CDR1 GTSNPN and CDR2 SVGIG (reference sequence). The CDR3 DNA is TGTGCCTGGAATGGACAGAGGAACACTGAAGCTTTCTTT. Translation: CAWNGQRNTEAFF. Combining the CDR3 with reference TRBV30 and TRBJ1-1 gives the whole variable domain SQTIHQWPATLVQPVGSPLSLECTVEGTSNPNLYWYRQAAGRGLQLLFYSVGIGQISSEVPQNLSASRPQDRQFILSSKKLLLSDSGFYLCAWNGQRNTEAFFGQGTRLTVV.

This clonotype was observed once. V is TRBV20-1 and J is TRBJ2-5; possibly TRBD2 for D (7 bases). CDR1 and CDR2 from the germline V gene are DFQATT and SNEGSKA (reference sequence). This CDR3 comprises 15 residues. The V gene lost 2 bases and the J gene lost 5 bases, with 18 bases spanning the gap. This chain's CDR3 is CSARPPGGGAETQYF. CDR3 DNA sequence: TGCAGTGCTAGACCCCCCGGCGGGGGCGCGGAGACCCAGTACTTC.

This chain links TRBV6-4 with TRBJ2-2; 7 bases line up with TRBD1. Germline trimming cut 3 bases from V and 3 bases from J; bases unmatched to any gene: 1. The germline V gene encodes CDR1 MRHNA and CDR2 SNTAGT. The CDR3 extends over 14 amino acids. This CDR3 is CASSERGHTGELFF. CDR3 DNA: TGTGCCAGCAGTGAAAGGGGGCACACCGGGGAGCTGTTTTTT.

The V gene is TRBV5-4, the J gene TRBJ2-1; 10 nucleotides align to TRBD2. CDR1 is SGHNT, CDR2 YYREEE, per germline (reference sequence). Trimming at V came to 3 bases and at J to 1 base, leaving 4 bases not matched to a gene. The CDR3 covers 16 residues. CDR3 amino acids: CASSSKREGSYNEQFF. In DNA, the CDR3 is TGTGCCAGCAGCTCCAAGCGGGAGGGATCCTACAATGAGCAGTTCTTC. Supplemented by reference TRBV5-4 and TRBJ2-1, the full variable domain reads ETGVTQSPTHLIKTRGQQVTLRCSSQSGHNTVSWYQQALGQGPQFIFQYYREEENGRGNFPPRFSGLQFPNYSSELNVNALELDDSALYLCASSSKREGSYNEQFFGPGTRLTVL.